The sequence of this T cell receptor beta chain was determined in a study of blood T cell repertoires in COVID-19. Whole-study context: PBMCs, B-cell-depleted T cells, or T cells were the source of the cDNA or gDNA that made up the material.

Trimming removed 0 bases from V and 5 bases from J, with 11 bases in between. The CDR3 is made up of 14 amino acids. Germline CDR1 SGDLS, CDR2 YYNGEE. Only in-frame clones appear in the TCRdb table, and some are missing; sequencing was by immunoSEQ multiplex PCR. The table includes 240,000 or so clones, 87% detected once. The source is a man aged 55 to 69 who had recovered from COVID-19. The chain couples TRBV9 to TRBJ2-5; D possibly corresponds to TRBD1 (7 bases). Sequencing was carried out using peripheral blood. CDR3 bases: TGTGCCAGCAGCGTAGTGTCAGGGGGGGAGACCCAGTACTTC. This sequence encodes CASSVVSGGETQYF. The full variable domain, completed using reference TRBV9 and TRBJ2-5, is DSGVTQTPKHLITATGQRVTLRCSPRSGDLSVYWYQQSLDQGLQFLIQYYNGEERAKGNILERFSAQQFPDLHSELNLSSLELGDSALYFCASSVVSGGETQYFGPGTRLLVL.